A single sample gave rise to the 30 T cell receptor beta chains below, sequenced in a study of regulatory T cells in long-lasting Graves disease (dated by TCRdb to the early 2020s). This specimen's time point label, per the study, means: persistent/refractory GD, antithyroid drugs over 5 years with positive TRAb. For both TCR sequencing and RNA sequencing, RNA was extracted from PBMCs using TRIzol. Receptors were amplified or captured by multiplex PCR. The listed sequencing device is Illumina HiSeq 4000. iRepertoire HTBI primers and Arm-PCR amplification of CDR3 regions were used to construct TCR beta libraries. TCRdb applied fastp at Q25 and MiXCR to the public reads, then kept only in-frame beta chains. For every CDR3 protein sequence, its rows merge into one entry that carries the most common genes and DNA. The sample profile shows under 500,000 distinct CDR3 sequences; roughly 20% of them were found once. The leading ten clones occupy roughly 8% of the sample.

The source material was peripheral blood mononuclear cells (PBMCs), sampled when the disease was refractory, from a patient treated with antithyroid drugs. The receptors were sampled from a female donor with Graves disease.

This clonotype was observed a handful of times. The chain recombines TRBV28 with TRBJ2-1; no reliable D call. Germline V lookup: CDR1 MDHEN, CDR2 SYDVKM. The CDR3 runs 11 residues. V was clipped by 3 bases and J by 11 bases, with 8 bases between them. CDR3 bases: TGTGCCAGCAGTTTGGGCAGTCAGCAGTTCTTC. Translating it yields CASSLGSQQFF.

There are many counts of this clonotype. The genes are TRBV28 and TRBJ1-1; TRBD1 agrees at 8 bases. CDR3 length equals 14 residues. V trimming: 3 bases; J trimming: 4 bases; junction bases outside the gene matches: 4. CDR1 is MDHEN and CDR2 is SYDVKM in the germline V gene. CDR3: CASSLTGASTEAFF. The CDR3 DNA reads as TGTGCCAGCAGTTTGACAGGGGCTAGCACTGAAGCTTTCTTT.

This clonotype was counted at least ten times. The chain recombines TRBV6-2 or TRBV6-3 with TRBJ1-5, with 9 bases that match TRBD1. V was clipped by 5 bases and J by 5 bases; unmatched bases: 13. CDR1 and CDR2 (germline): MNHEY, SVGEGT. The CDR3 extends over 17 amino acids. The CDR3 spells CASSHLGQGRVYQPQHF. As DNA, the CDR3 is TGTGCCAGCAGTCACCTCGGACAGGGGCGCGTTTATCAGCCCCAGCATTTT.

This chain joins TRBV29-1 and TRBJ2-5, with D unresolved. V was shortened by 5 bases and J by 1 base, with 8 bases between the two germline ends. The CDR3 is made up of 12 amino acids. From germline, CDR1 is SQVTM and CDR2 ANQGSEA. CDR3 residues: CSVLMGQETQYF. DNA of the CDR3: TGCAGCGTTTTGATGGGCCAAGAGACCCAGTACTTC. Drawing the rest from reference TRBV29-1 and TRBJ2-5, the complete variable domain is SAVISQKPSRDICQRGTSLTIQCQVDSQVTMMFWYRQQPGQSLTLIATANQGSEATYESGFVIDKFPISRPNLTFSTLTVSNMSPEDSSIYLCSVLMGQETQYFGPGTRLLVL.

The V call is TRBV19, the J call TRBJ2-6; D is ambiguous. V was cut by 8 bases and J by 0 bases, with 5 bases left in between. The CDR3 runs 13 residues. Germline-derived CDR1 and CDR2 are LNHDA and SQIVND (reference sequence). The CDR3 is CASGSSGANVLTF. The CDR3 coding sequence is TGTGCCAGTGGTAGCTCTGGGGCCAACGTCCTGACTTTC. Combining the CDR3 with reference TRBV19 and TRBJ2-6 gives the whole variable domain DGGITQSPKYLFRKEGQNVTLSCEQNLNHDAMYWYRQDPGQGLRLIYYSQIVNDFQKGDIAEGYSVSREKKESFPLTVTSAQKNPTAFYLCASGSSGANVLTFGAGSRLTVL.

This clonotype was seen a few times. The gene calls are TRBV27 and TRBJ2-7; TRBD2 aligns across 11 bases. The CDR3 loop spans 19 amino acids. Trimming removed 0 bases from V and 4 bases from J; junction bases left unmatched: 14. CDR1 and CDR2 (germline): MNHEY, SMNVEV (reference sequence). The CDR3 here is CASSLSPWLAGGSGYEQYF. In DNA form, the CDR3 reads TGTGCCAGCAGTTTATCCCCGTGGCTAGCGGGAGGCTCAGGGTACGAGCAGTACTTC.

This clonotype has just a few counts. The chain is built from TRBV12-3 or TRBV12-4 and TRBJ2-3, with 12 bases fitting TRBD2. The length of the CDR3 is 15 residues. The J segment lost 4 bases and the V segment lost 3 bases, leaving 2 bases of the junction unmatched. The DNA for the CDR3 is TGTGCCAGCAGTTTGACTAGCGGGAGCGCAGATACGCAGTATTTT. Its translation is CASSLTSGSADTQYF.

This clonotype was counted between two and nine times. The chain carries TRBV5-1 and TRBJ2-2, with D unclear. The CDR3 is 13 residues long. Trimming took 0 bases from V and 9 from J, leaving 9 bases between them. Germline CDR1 SGHRS, CDR2 YFSETQ. CDR3 sequence reads: CASSLADGWELFF. CDR3 DNA sequence: TGCGCCAGCAGCTTGGCCGATGGGTGGGAGCTGTTTTTT.

This clonotype was recorded many times. The J gene is TRBJ2-7, the V gene TRBV29-1; 12 nucleotides agree with TRBD2. The length of the CDR3 is 15 residues. CDR1 SQVTM and CDR2 ANQGSEA come from the germline V gene. Trimming at V came to 3 bases and at J to 1 base, leaving 4 bases not matched to a gene. The DNA of the CDR3 is TGCAGCGTTGACGGACTAGCGGGATCATCCTACGAGCAGTACTTC. Residues: CSVDGLAGSSYEQYF.

This clonotype came up a few times. The rearrangement joins TRBV5-1 to TRBJ1-6; the D is unclear. Trimming took 3 bases from V and 0 from J, leaving 7 bases between them. The CDR3 extends over 15 amino acids. The germline gives CDR1 SGHRS, CDR2 YFSETQ. CDR3 loop: CASSYKSSYNSPLHF. CDR3 DNA: TGCGCCAGCAGCTACAAGAGCTCCTATAATTCACCCCTCCACTTT.

Note on this clonotype: Since a much larger clone is just one base distant, this may be a read error. The genes are TRBV27 and TRBJ2-6; D not certain. The germline CDR1 and CDR2 sequences are MNHEY and SMNVEV (reference sequence). CDR3 length equals 16 residues. This chain's CDR3 is CASGFVQSSGANVLTF. CDR3 coding DNA: TGTGCCAGCGGTTTCGTCCAGAGCTCTGGGGCCAACGTCCTGACTTTC.

There are many counts of this clonotype. The chain combines TRBV12-3 or TRBV12-4 with TRBJ1-3; TRBD1 matches 8 bases. This CDR3 contains 17 residues. Germline trimming cut 6 bases from V and 0 bases from J; bases unmatched to any gene: 10. This CDR3 is CASSPRDRLVSGNTIYF. For the CDR3, the DNA is TGTGCCAGCAGCCCCCGGGACAGGCTGGTCTCTGGAAACACCATATATTTT.

On this clonotype: It may be a read error: a sequence one base away is much more abundant. V and J are TRBV7-6 and TRBJ2-7; D gene uncertain. The CDR3 length is 14 residues. The V gene's germline CDR1 is SGHVS and CDR2 FNYEAQ. The ends were cut back, 6 bases at V and 6 bases at J, with 18 bases in the middle. The CDR3 DNA follows: TGTGCCAGCAGAGAAAGTGAACCCCCGCCCGAGCAGTACTTC. Protein sequence: CASRESEPPPEQYF.

At least ten counts were recorded for this clonotype. The chain carries TRBV24-1 and TRBJ2-2, with no clear D. The CDR3 spans 15 residues. The ends were cut back, 0 bases at V and 2 bases at J, with 6 bases in the middle. Germline CDR1 is KGHDR and CDR2 is SFDVKD. For the CDR3, the DNA is TGTGCCACCAGTGATTTGAACAGAAACACCGGGGAGCTGTTTTTT. It encodes CATSDLNRNTGELFF.

This clonotype has a single count. The chain employs TRBV24-1 and TRBJ2-5, with D unclear. V shed 0 bases and J shed 3 bases, with 7 bases lying between them. The CDR3 is made up of 14 amino acids. Germline loops: CDR1 KGHDR, CDR2 SFDVKD. In nucleotides, the CDR3 is TGTGCCACCAGTGATTTGGCAGCCAAAGAGACCCAGTACTTC. This codes for CATSDLAAKETQYF.

For this clonotype: A much larger clone lies one base from this, so it may be a read error. The rearrangement links TRBV30 to TRBJ1-5; D is undetermined. The CDR3 is 13 amino acids. In germline, CDR1 is GTSNPN, CDR2 SVGIG (reference sequence). V lost 3 bases to trimming and J lost 0 bases, with 6 bases between them. Here the CDR3 reads CAWRADSNQPQHF. The CDR3, as DNA: TGTGCCTGGAGAGCGGATAGCAATCAGCCCCAGCATTTT.

The J gene is TRBJ1-4, the V gene TRBV29-1; tentative D call: TRBD1 (5 bases). Germline loops: CDR1 SQVTM, CDR2 ANQGSEA. The length of the CDR3 is 14 residues. V was clipped by 6 bases and J by 8 bases, with 19 bases between them. The CDR3 sequence is CSVQRGVVREKLFF. The CDR3 nucleotides read TGCAGCGTACAGAGGGGAGTGGTACGAGAAAAACTGTTTTTT.

This clonotype was picked up a small number of times. The chain carries TRBV3-1 and TRBJ1-5; D is ambiguous. In germline, CDR1 is LGHDT, CDR2 YNNKEL (reference sequence). The germline V and J ends were trimmed by 4 bases and 6 bases, with 10 bases remaining between them. The CDR3 is 13 amino acids. In DNA, the CDR3 is TGTGCCAGCAGCCCCCCCTCGGCTCAGCCCCAGCATTTT. Translated: CASSPPSAQPQHF.

V usage is TRBV2 and J usage is TRBJ1-6; tentatively, D is TRBD1 (6 bases). V gave up 1 base and J gave up 10 bases, with 11 bases separating them. This CDR3 is built from 14 residues. Germline CDR1 reads SNHLY; CDR2 reads FYNNEI. The CDR3 DNA sequence: TGTGCCAGCAGTGAAGTGGAGGGGGACTCACCCCTCCACTTT. It codes for CASSEVEGDSPLHF.

This clonotype was found once. This chain uses TRBV14 with TRBJ2-3; TRBD2 matches 10 bases. CDR3 size: 16 residues. The germline CDR1 and CDR2 sequences are SGHDN and FVKESK. The V and J ends lost 3 bases and 4 bases, in that order; junction bases with no gene match: 7. The CDR3 here is CASSQWKREGSDTQYF. The CDR3 region has the DNA TGTGCCAGCAGCCAGTGGAAGCGGGAGGGCTCAGATACGCAGTATTTT.

With regard to this clonotype: One end of the junction fails to match germline, which may point to a read error. V gene TRBV6-4 combines with J gene TRBJ2-6, with a possible D match to TRBD1 (5 bases). Germline V CDR1 and CDR2: MRHNA, SNTAGT. CDR3 size: 17 residues. CDR3 amino acids: CASSEGWGRAGANVLTF. The CDR3 DNA is TGTGCCAGCAGTGAAGGTTGGGGCAGGGCTGGGGCCAACGTCCTGACCTTC.

The sample holds a few counts of this clonotype. This chain links TRBV15 with TRBJ2-1; TRBD2 aligns across 7 bases. This CDR3 has 16 residues. J gave up 7 bases and V 0 bases, and 9 bases lay outside the gene matches. Germline V lookup: CDR1 LNHNV, CDR2 YYDKDF (reference sequence). The CDR3 DNA is TGTGCCACCAGCAGAGACGCGGCGGGAGTGGGGAATGAGCAGTTCTTC. This sequence encodes CATSRDAAGVGNEQFF.

This clonotype was recorded at least ten times. This sequence joins TRBV13 and TRBJ2-7; tentative D call: TRBD2 (5 bases). The germline V and J ends were trimmed by 4 bases and 5 bases, with 15 bases remaining between them. Germline V gene lookup returns CDR1 PRHDT and CDR2 FYEKMQ (reference sequence). The CDR3 is 14 amino acids. CDR3 sequence (DNA): TGTGCCAGCAGCTCTGGTACTAGTTTCAACGAGCAGTACTTC. Amino acids: CASSSGTSFNEQYF.

The genes are TRBV27 and TRBJ2-2; 9 bases are shared with TRBD2. The CDR3 loop spans 16 amino acids. Germline V lookup: CDR1 MNHEY, CDR2 SMNVEV (reference sequence). J was trimmed by 5 bases and V by 10 bases; bases with no gene match: 14. CDR3 DNA sequence: TGTGCCAACACTAAGACTAGCGGAGTCGGTACCGGGGAGCTGTTTTTT. Protein: CANTKTSGVGTGELFF.

In its sample, this clonotype was seen many times. The rearrangement uses TRBV6-2 or TRBV6-3 and TRBJ2-5; 9 positions match TRBD1. Trimming cost V 7 bases and J 4 bases; bases outside gene matches: 4. The CDR3 spans 13 residues. Germline V gene data show CDR1 as MNHEY and CDR2 as SVGEGT. The CDR3 nucleotides read TGTGCCAGCATGAGGGACAGGGCAGAGACCCAGTACTTC. Amino acids: CASMRDRAETQYF.

Note on this clonotype: This CDR3 is missing its conserved last phenylalanine or tryptophan, likely due to a read error. CDR3 in amino acids: CASSYESVQNTEAFL. The CDR3 region has the DNA TGTGCCAGCAGTTATGAATCGGTACAGAACACTGAAGCTTTCCTT. The chain joins TRBV6-5 to TRBJ1-1; D ambiguous. V was trimmed by 3 bases and J by 1 base, leaving 12 bases between them. CDR3 length equals 15 residues. Germline V gives CDR1 MNHEY, CDR2 SVGAGI.

As concerns this clonotype: One end of the junction is discordant with germline, which a read error may explain. The rearrangement links TRBV5-1 to TRBJ2-7, with TRBD1 identical over 9 bases. The CDR3 contains 14 residues. Germline V gives CDR1 SGHRS, CDR2 YFSETQ. CDR3 protein: CASSPGQGRYERYF. In DNA form, the CDR3 reads TGCGCCAGCAGCCCTGGACAGGGGAGATACGAGCGGTACTTC.

The V and J genes are TRBV27 and TRBJ2-2; D gene ambiguous. CDR3 length equals 15 residues. Germline assignment: CDR1 MNHEY and CDR2 SMNVEV (reference sequence). The V and J ends lost 8 bases and 8 bases respectively, with 21 bases between them. CDR3 in amino acids: CASRLTPTPTGELFF. DNA of the CDR3: TGTGCCAGCCGCCTGACGCCCACTCCCACAGGGGAGCTGTTTTTT.

This clonotype appeared many times. The chain carries TRBV6-1 and TRBJ2-7, with 8 nucleotides matching TRBD1. J gave up 4 bases and V 8 bases, and 13 bases lay outside the gene matches. CDR1 and CDR2 from the germline V gene are MNHNS and SASEGT. The CDR3 has 15 amino acids. The chain's CDR3 is CASLKSGTGIYEQYF. The CDR3 DNA is TGTGCCAGCTTAAAGTCCGGGACAGGAATATACGAGCAGTACTTC.

The table lists this clonotype with a few counts. This CDR3 reads CASKEGGGNQPQHF. The DNA of the CDR3 is TGTGCCAGCAAAGAAGGGGGTGGCAATCAGCCCCAGCATTTT. J is TRBJ1-5 and V is TRBV27, with D possibly matching TRBD1 (6 bases). The germline V and J ends were trimmed by 7 bases and 2 bases, with 12 bases remaining between them. CDR3 length: 14 residues. Per germline, CDR1 MNHEY and CDR2 SMNVEV (reference sequence).